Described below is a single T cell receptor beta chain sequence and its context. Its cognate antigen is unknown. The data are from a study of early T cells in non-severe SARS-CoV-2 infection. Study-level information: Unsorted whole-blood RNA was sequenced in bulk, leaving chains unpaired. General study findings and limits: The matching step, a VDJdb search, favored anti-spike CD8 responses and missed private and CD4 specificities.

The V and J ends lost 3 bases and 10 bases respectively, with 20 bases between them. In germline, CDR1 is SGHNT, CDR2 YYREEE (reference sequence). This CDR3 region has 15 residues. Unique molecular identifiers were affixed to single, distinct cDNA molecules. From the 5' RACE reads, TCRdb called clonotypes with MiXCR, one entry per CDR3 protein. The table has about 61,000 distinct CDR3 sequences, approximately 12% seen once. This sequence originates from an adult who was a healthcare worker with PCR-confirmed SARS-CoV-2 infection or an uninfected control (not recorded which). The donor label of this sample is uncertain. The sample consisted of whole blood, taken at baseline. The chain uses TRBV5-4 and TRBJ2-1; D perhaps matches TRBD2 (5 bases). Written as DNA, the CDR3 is TGTGCCAGCAGCTATATGGAGCGAGGGCTCAGCGAGCAGTTCTTC. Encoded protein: CASSYMERGLSEQFF.